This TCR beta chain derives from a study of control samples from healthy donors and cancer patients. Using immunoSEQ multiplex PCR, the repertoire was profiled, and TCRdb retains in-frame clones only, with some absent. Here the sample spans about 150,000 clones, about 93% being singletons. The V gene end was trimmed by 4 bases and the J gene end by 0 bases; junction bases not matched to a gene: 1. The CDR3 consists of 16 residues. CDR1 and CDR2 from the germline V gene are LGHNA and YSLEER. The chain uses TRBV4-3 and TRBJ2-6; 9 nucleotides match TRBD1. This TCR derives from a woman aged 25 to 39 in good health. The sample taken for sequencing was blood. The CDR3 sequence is CASSRDRASGANVLTF. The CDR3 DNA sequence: TGCGCCAGCAGCCGGGACAGGGCCTCTGGGGCCAACGTCCTGACTTTC.